The 28 T cell receptor beta chains reported below all come from one sample, sequenced in a study of shared clonotypes between healthy human individuals. Libraries were prepared by immunoSEQ multiplex PCR; TCRdb keeps only in-frame clonotypes and omits some of them. The sample lists around 1,100,000 clones; around three quarters were seen once. The source material was memory CD4+ T cells from PBMCs. The subset here: CD45RA-negative fraction. The receptors derive from a man aged 18 to 30 in good health. Some clones in this sample may be carry-over from other donors' samples.

V usage is TRBV5-5 and J usage is TRBJ1-2; D is unresolved. Germline V lookup: CDR1 SGHKS, CDR2 YYEKEE (reference sequence). This CDR3 is built from 16 residues. The V and J ends lost 1 base and 1 base respectively, with 14 bases between them. CDR3 amino acids: CASSLFITPDNYGYTF. CDR3 sequence (DNA): TGTGCCAGCAGCTTGTTTATAACACCCGATAACTATGGCTACACCTTC.

The rearrangement joins TRBV27 to TRBJ1-4; no reliable D call. This CDR3 region has 16 residues. V was pared by 6 bases and J by 6 bases, with 20 bases between. The germline gives CDR1 MNHEY, CDR2 SMNVEV (reference sequence). The CDR3 sequence: CASRPSRLASDEKLFF. CDR3 nucleotides: TGTGCCAGCAGACCCAGCAGGTTGGCCTCTGATGAAAAACTGTTTTTT.

About this clone itself: Other DNA variants within this sample encode the same CDR3. The chain carries TRBV27 and TRBJ1-1; weak D call: TRBD1 (6 bases). V dropped 0 bases and J dropped 2 bases, with 7 bases sitting between them. Germline CDR1 reads MNHEY; CDR2 reads SMNVEV (reference sequence). The CDR3 loop spans 14 amino acids. The CDR3 nucleotides are TGTGCCAGCAGTTTATCGGGGGCAAACACTGAAGCTTTCTTT. Protein product: CASSLSGANTEAFF.

The gene calls are TRBV2 and TRBJ1-1; 9 bases fit TRBD1. V was pared by 1 base and J by 6 bases, with 3 bases of the junction left unmatched. Germline lookup yields CDR1 SNHLY and CDR2 FYNNEI. CDR3 size: 14 residues. The CDR3 loop is CASSEEGQGPEAFF. The CDR3, as DNA: TGTGCCAGCAGTGAAGAGGGACAGGGTCCTGAAGCTTTCTTT.

The chain links TRBV5-1 to TRBJ2-1; D is ambiguous. This CDR3 comprises 15 residues. CDR1 and CDR2 (germline): SGHRS, YFSETQ. Trimming left V 2 bases short and J 0 bases short, with 9 bases between. CDR3 amino acids: CASSLAADSYNEQFF. CDR3 DNA: TGCGCCAGCAGCTTAGCCGCGGACTCCTACAATGAGCAGTTCTTC.

This clone turned up a few times. The V call is TRBV6-1, the J call TRBJ1-1; a weak D match, TRBD1 (5 bases). From germline, CDR1 is MNHNS and CDR2 SASEGT. The CDR3 spans 14 residues. Trimming removed 5 bases from V and 1 base from J, with 11 bases in between. CDR3 protein: CASSFNRQNTEAFF. CDR3 in DNA: TGTGCCAGCAGTTTTAACAGGCAGAACACTGAAGCTTTCTTT.

The V gene is TRBV29-1, the J gene TRBJ2-5, with 11 bases fitting TRBD2. CDR3 size: 16 residues. Germline assignment: CDR1 SQVTM and CDR2 ANQGSEA. Trimming at V came to 4 bases and at J to 1 base, leaving 8 bases not matched to a gene. This chain's CDR3 is CSVGRLAGGSQETQYF. The CDR3 region has the DNA TGCAGCGTTGGTCGGCTAGCGGGAGGCTCCCAAGAGACCCAGTACTTC. Filled out from reference TRBV29-1 and TRBJ2-5, the complete variable domain reads SAVISQKPSRDICQRGTSLTIQCQVDSQVTMMFWYRQQPGQSLTLIATANQGSEATYESGFVIDKFPISRPNLTFSTLTVSNMSPEDSSIYLCSVGRLAGGSQETQYFGPGTRLLVL.

The genes are TRBV5-1 and TRBJ2-5, with TRBD1 matching 7 bases. The length of the CDR3 is 15 residues. J gave up 1 base and V 4 bases, and 7 bases lay outside the gene matches. Germline CDR1 SGHRS, CDR2 YFSETQ. CDR3 sequence: CASSAGQAPQETQYF. The CDR3 region has the DNA TGCGCCAGCAGCGCCGGACAGGCCCCCCAAGAGACCCAGTACTTC.

This chain links TRBV29-1 with TRBJ2-1; TRBD2 is a possible D gene (5 bases). The germline V gene has CDR1 SQVTM and CDR2 ANQGSEA. The CDR3 totals 14 residues. Trimming took off 4 bases at V and 6 bases at J, with 16 bases between the two ends. For the CDR3, the DNA is TGCAGCGTTGGTGGGAGTGGCTGGGGCAATGAGCAGTTCTTC. This gives the protein CSVGGSGWGNEQFF.

This clone was observed a handful of times. The chain employs TRBV14 and TRBJ1-2, with 7 bases that match TRBD1. The CDR3 spans 14 residues. Germline V gene lookup returns CDR1 SGHDN and CDR2 FVKESK. J was trimmed by 4 bases and V by 8 bases; bases with no gene match: 10. DNA of the CDR3: TGTGCCAGCCGGCAGACAGGGAATCTCTATGGCTACACCTTC. It yields the protein CASRQTGNLYGYTF. Full variable domain (rest looked up from reference TRBV14 and TRBJ1-2): EAGVTQFPSHSVIEKGQTVTLRCDPISGHDNLYWYRRVMGKEIKFLLHFVKESKQDESGMPNNRFLAERTGGTYSTLKVQPAELEDSGVYFCASRQTGNLYGYTFGSGTRLTVV.

The chain joins TRBV11-3 to TRBJ2-2, with 10 bases aligning to TRBD1. In germline, CDR1 is SGHNT, CDR2 YENEEA. CDR3 length: 16 residues. The trim removed 4 bases at V and 1 base at J, leaving 3 bases unmatched. The CDR3 DNA reads as TGTGCCAGCAGCTCATGGGACAGGGGGAACACCGGGGAGCTGTTTTTT. Translation gives CASSSWDRGNTGELFF. The full variable domain, its missing parts supplied by reference TRBV11-3 and TRBJ2-2, is EAGVVQSPRYKIIEKKQPVAFWCNPISGHNTLYWYLQNLGQGPELLIRYENEEAVDDSQLPKDRFSAERLKGVDSTLKIQPAELGDSAVYLCASSSWDRGNTGELFFGEGSRLTVL.

The chain uses TRBV10-3 and TRBJ2-7, with 10 bases fitting TRBD1. Germline lookup yields CDR1 ENHRY and CDR2 SYGVKD. The CDR3 runs 15 residues. With 6 bases clipped from V and 2 bases from J, the junction kept 7 bases outside the gene matches. CDR3 sequence (DNA): TGTGCCATCAGAGACGGACAGGGGGGTACCTACGAGCAGTACTTC. Its protein is CAIRDGQGGTYEQYF.

The rearrangement uses TRBV18 and TRBJ1-1; D gene uncertain. The CDR3 has 14 residues. Trimming removed 4 bases at V and 3 bases at J, with 12 bases between. The germline gives CDR1 KGHSH, CDR2 LQKENI. The CDR3 nucleotides read TGTGCCAGCTCACTATTCGATAAGGACACTGAAGCTTTCTTT. Its protein product is CASSLFDKDTEAFF.

The chain recombines TRBV30 with TRBJ2-5, with TRBD1 matching over 7 bases. This CDR3 comprises 13 residues. Germline V gene lookup returns CDR1 GTSNPN and CDR2 SVGIG (reference sequence). J was trimmed by 5 bases and V by 5 bases; bases with no gene match: 8. In nucleotides, the CDR3 is TGTGCCTGGGGCCTAACAGGGGCCGAGACCCAGTACTTC. This sequence encodes CAWGLTGAETQYF. Looking up the rest from reference TRBV30 and TRBJ2-5 gives the full variable domain: SQTIHQWPATLVQPVGSPLSLECTVEGTSNPNLYWYRQAAGRGLQLLFYSVGIGQISSEVPQNLSASRPQDRQFILSSKKLLLSDSGFYLCAWGLTGAETQYFGPGTRLLVL.

This clone was seen more than once but under ten times. The genes are TRBV28 and TRBJ2-7; a possible D gene is TRBD2 (5 bases). The CDR3 loop spans 15 amino acids. V was clipped by 8 bases and J by 2 bases, with 19 bases between them. Germline V gene sequence: CDR1 MDHEN, CDR2 SYDVKM. In nucleotides, the CDR3 is TGTGCCAGCTTATCCACAGCGACTAATACCTACGAGCAGTACTTC. It encodes CASLSTATNTYEQYF. The whole variable domain, remainder taken from reference TRBV28 and TRBJ2-7, is DVKVTQSSRYLVKRTGEKVFLECVQDMDHENMFWYRQDPGLGLRLIYFSYDVKMKEKGDIPEGYSVSREKKERFSLILESASTNQTSMYLCASLSTATNTYEQYFGPGTRLTVT.

The V and J genes are TRBV7-2 and TRBJ1-3, with D unresolved. From germline, CDR1 is SGHTA and CDR2 FQGNSA. Trimming took 1 base from V and 2 from J, leaving 3 bases between them. This CDR3 has 13 residues. The CDR3 DNA sequence: TGTGCCAGCAGCTTAGAAACTGGAAACACCATATATTTT. Translating gives CASSLETGNTIYF.

The rearrangement uses TRBV7-2 and TRBJ2-5, with D perhaps TRBD1 (6 bases). This CDR3 contains 15 residues. V lost 5 bases and J lost 5, with 18 bases in between. Germline CDR1 SGHTA, CDR2 FQGNSA. The CDR3 coding sequence is TGTGCCAGCAGCCCCTTCTGGGCAGGGGCCGAGACCCAGTACTTC. Translated, it gives CASSPFWAGAETQYF.

The chain links TRBV4-1 to TRBJ1-3; D is uncertain. The length of the CDR3 is 15 residues. Between the trimmed V and J ends, which lost 0 bases and 6 bases, there was a span of 12 bases. CDR1 and CDR2 from the germline V gene are MGHRA and YSYEKL. CDR3 sequence reads: CASSQERSRLNTIYF. The DNA for the CDR3 is TGCGCCAGCAGCCAAGAAAGGAGCAGATTAAACACCATATATTTT.

The chain has TRBV9 and TRBJ2-3; 14 positions agree with TRBD2. Germline CDR1 is SGDLS and CDR2 is YYNGEE. Trimming cost V 3 bases and J 4 bases; bases outside gene matches: 4. This CDR3 is built from 16 residues. The CDR3 DNA sequence: TGTGCCAGCAGCGATAAGGGACTAGCGGGAGCAGATACGCAGTATTTT. Its translation: CASSDKGLAGADTQYF.

This clone occurred a few times. The V call is TRBV7-3, the J call TRBJ2-1; D remains ambiguous. CDR1 is SGHTA and CDR2 is FQGTGA in the germline V gene. V was shortened by 3 bases and J by 0 bases, with 9 bases between the two germline ends. The CDR3 covers 15 residues. CDR3 sequence (DNA): TGTGCCAGCAGCTTCCAAGGCGGCTCCTACAATGAGCAGTTCTTC. Amino acid sequence: CASSFQGGSYNEQFF.

The chain recombines TRBV28 with TRBJ1-4, with a weak D call TRBD1 (6 bases). Germline-derived CDR1 and CDR2 are MDHEN and SYDVKM. This CDR3 contains 16 residues. The chain's CDR3 is CGVSSSAGDLGEKLFF. Here the CDR3 DNA reads TGTGGGGTTTCCTCTTCCGCAGGGGATCTAGGTGAAAAACTGTTTTTT.

The rearrangement uses TRBV19 and TRBJ1-2, with 10 bases aligning to TRBD1. Looked up from germline, CDR1 is LNHDA and CDR2 is SQIVND (reference sequence). The CDR3 contains 17 residues. Losses at the gene ends were 0 bases for V and 4 bases for J; bases not matched to a gene: 8. The CDR3 sequence: CASSIDTGQGTTYGYTF. CDR3 sequence (DNA): TGTGCCAGTAGTATAGATACGGGACAGGGGACCACCTATGGCTACACCTTC.

The chain links TRBV4-3 to TRBJ2-1, with a weak D call TRBD2 (5 bases). CDR3 length: 19 residues. The ends were cut back, 5 bases at V and 2 bases at J, with 25 bases in the middle. In germline, CDR1 is LGHNA, CDR2 YSLEER. The CDR3 DNA reads as TGCGCCAGCAGCGTCCGCCTCCTTTCAGAGGGCTATCCCTACAATGAGCAGTTCTTC. This codes for CASSVRLLSEGYPYNEQFF.

The V call is TRBV6-6, the J call TRBJ2-5, with TRBD2 matching over 10 bases. With 8 bases clipped from V and 4 bases from J, the junction kept 7 bases outside the gene matches. Looked up from germline, CDR1 is MNHNY and CDR2 is SVGAGI (reference sequence). CDR3 length equals 14 residues. In nucleotides, the CDR3 is TGTGCCAGCTCCCTAGCGGGAGAGGTAGAGACCCAGTACTTC. The encoded protein is CASSLAGEVETQYF.

This clone has a count of ten or more. Other nucleotide sequences in the sample specify the same CDR3. The chain joins TRBV5-1 to TRBJ2-5; no firm D call. The CDR3 length is 14 residues. Germline V gene sequence: CDR1 SGHRS, CDR2 YFSETQ. The V end lost 0 bases, the J end lost 3 bases, and 9 bases lay between the germline ends. Here the CDR3 DNA reads TGCGCCAGCAGCTTGGTTGGTGGGGAAGAGACCCAGTACTTC. This gives the protein CASSLVGGEETQYF.

This chain joins TRBV18 and TRBJ2-3, with D perhaps TRBD2 (5 bases). The CDR3 is made up of 15 amino acids. Between the trimmed V and J ends, which lost 2 bases and 2 bases, there was a span of 11 bases. Germline values: CDR1 KGHSH, CDR2 LQKENI. The CDR3 spells CASSPRGRNTDTQYF. The CDR3 DNA follows: TGTGCCAGCTCACCAAGAGGGCGCAACACAGATACGCAGTATTTT. The full variable domain, completed using reference TRBV18 and TRBJ2-3, is NAGVMQNPRHLVRRRGQEARLRCSPMKGHSHVYWYRQLPEEGLKFMVYLQKENIIDESGMPKERFSAEFPKEGPSILRIQQVVRGDSAAYFCASSPRGRNTDTQYFGPGTRLTVL.

This chain joins TRBV5-1 and TRBJ2-1; D is possibly TRBD2 (6 bases). This CDR3 is built from 16 residues. The germline gives CDR1 SGHRS, CDR2 YFSETQ. V lost 0 bases and J lost 9, with 19 bases in between. The CDR3 reads CASSLASSAPGAEQFF. The CDR3 DNA follows: TGCGCCAGCAGCTTGGCCTCCTCGGCGCCGGGAGCTGAGCAGTTCTTC.

Comments on this clone: Other DNA sequences within the sample encode an identical CDR3. The chain recombines TRBV29-1 with TRBJ2-3; D is ambiguous. Trimming shortened V by 6 bases and J by 3 bases, and 4 bases separated the two germline ends. From germline, CDR1 is SQVTM and CDR2 ANQGSEA. The CDR3 has 10 residues. The CDR3 is CSVATDTQYF. The CDR3 bases are TGCAGCGTGGCTACAGATACGCAGTATTTT.